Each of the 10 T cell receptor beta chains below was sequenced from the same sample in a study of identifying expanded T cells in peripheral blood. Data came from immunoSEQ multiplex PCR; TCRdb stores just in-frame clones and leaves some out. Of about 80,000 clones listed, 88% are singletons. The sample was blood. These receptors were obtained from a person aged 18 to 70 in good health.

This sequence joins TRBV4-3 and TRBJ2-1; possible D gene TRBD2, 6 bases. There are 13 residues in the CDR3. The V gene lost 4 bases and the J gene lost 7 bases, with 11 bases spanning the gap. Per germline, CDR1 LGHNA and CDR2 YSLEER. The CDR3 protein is CASSRNAGNEQFF. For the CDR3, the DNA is TGCGCCAGCAGCCGTAATGCGGGGAATGAGCAGTTCTTC.

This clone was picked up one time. Here the CDR3 DNA reads TGTGCCAGCAGTTTATCCGGTCCCTACGAGCAGTACTTC. Its translation: CASSLSGPYEQYF. V gene TRBV27 combines with J gene TRBJ2-7, with D unresolved. Trimming removed 0 bases from V and 2 bases from J, with 5 bases in between. The CDR3 extends over 13 amino acids. The germline V gene has CDR1 MNHEY and CDR2 SMNVEV (reference sequence).

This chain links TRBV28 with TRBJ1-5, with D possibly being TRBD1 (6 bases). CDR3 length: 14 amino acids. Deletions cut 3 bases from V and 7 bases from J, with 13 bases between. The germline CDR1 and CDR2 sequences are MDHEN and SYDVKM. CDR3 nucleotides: TGTGCCAGCAGTTTCCTACAGGGATCCCAGCCCCAGCATTTT. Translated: CASSFLQGSQPQHF. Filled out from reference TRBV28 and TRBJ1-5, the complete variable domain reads DVKVTQSSRYLVKRTGEKVFLECVQDMDHENMFWYRQDPGLGLRLIYFSYDVKMKEKGDIPEGYSVSREKKERFSLILESASTNQTSMYLCASSFLQGSQPQHFGDGTRLSIL.

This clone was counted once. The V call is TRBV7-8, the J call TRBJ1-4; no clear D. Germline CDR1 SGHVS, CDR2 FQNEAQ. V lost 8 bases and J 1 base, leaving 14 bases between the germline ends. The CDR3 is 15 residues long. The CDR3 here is CASSDFVGTNEKLFF. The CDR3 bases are TGTGCCAGCTCGGACTTCGTAGGAACTAATGAAAAACTGTTTTTT. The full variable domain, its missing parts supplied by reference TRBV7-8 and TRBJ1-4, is GAGVSQSPRYKVAKRGQDVALRCDPISGHVSLFWYQQALGQGPEFLTYFQNEAQLDKSGLPSDRFFAERPEGSVSTLKIQRTQQEDSAVYLCASSDFVGTNEKLFFGSGTQLSVL.

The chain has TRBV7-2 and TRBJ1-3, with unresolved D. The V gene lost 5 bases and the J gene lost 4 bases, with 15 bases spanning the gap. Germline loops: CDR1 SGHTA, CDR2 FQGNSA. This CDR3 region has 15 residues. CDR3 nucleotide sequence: TGTGCCAGCAGCCCTCGCCAAGCCATAGGAAACACCATATATTTT. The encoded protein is CASSPRQAIGNTIYF. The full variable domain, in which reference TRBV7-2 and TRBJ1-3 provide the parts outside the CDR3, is GAGVSQSPSNKVTEKGKDVELRCDPISGHTALYWYRQSLGQGLEFLIYFQGNSAPDKSGLPSDRFSAERTGGSVSTLTIQRTQQEDSAVYLCASSPRQAIGNTIYFGEGSWLTVV.

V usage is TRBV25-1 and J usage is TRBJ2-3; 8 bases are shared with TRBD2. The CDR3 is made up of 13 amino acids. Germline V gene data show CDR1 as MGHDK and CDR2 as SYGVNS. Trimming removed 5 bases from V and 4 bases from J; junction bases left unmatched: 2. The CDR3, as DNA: TGTGCCAGCAGTAGCGGGGGAGCAGATACGCAGTATTTT. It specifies CASSSGGADTQYF.

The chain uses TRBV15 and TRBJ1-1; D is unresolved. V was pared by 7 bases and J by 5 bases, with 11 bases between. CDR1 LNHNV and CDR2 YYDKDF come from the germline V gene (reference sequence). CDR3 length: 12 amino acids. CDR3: CATTSSRTEAFF. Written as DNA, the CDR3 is TGTGCCACCACCTCGTCCCGGACTGAAGCTTTCTTT.

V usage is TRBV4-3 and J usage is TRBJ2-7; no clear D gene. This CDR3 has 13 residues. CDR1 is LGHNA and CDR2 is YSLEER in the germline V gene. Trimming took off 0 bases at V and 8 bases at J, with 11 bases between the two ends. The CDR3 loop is CASSQDSGKKQYF. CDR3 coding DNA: TGCGCCAGCAGCCAAGATTCCGGAAAGAAGCAGTACTTC.

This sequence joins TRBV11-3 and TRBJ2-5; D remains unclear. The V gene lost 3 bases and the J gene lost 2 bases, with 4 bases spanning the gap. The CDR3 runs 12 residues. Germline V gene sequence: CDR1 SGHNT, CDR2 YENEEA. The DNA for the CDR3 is TGTGCCAGCAGCTTGGATCAAGAGACCCAGTACTTC. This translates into CASSLDQETQYF.

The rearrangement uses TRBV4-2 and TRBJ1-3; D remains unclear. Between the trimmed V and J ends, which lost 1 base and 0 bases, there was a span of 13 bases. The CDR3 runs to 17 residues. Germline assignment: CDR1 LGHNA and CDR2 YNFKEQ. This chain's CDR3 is CASSQGTLIYSGNTIYF. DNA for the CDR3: TGTGCCAGCAGCCAAGGTACCCTCATTTACTCTGGAAACACCATATATTTT.